Listed below are T cell receptor beta chains from one sample, sequenced in a study of blood T cell repertoires in COVID-19. Using immunoSEQ multiplex PCR, the repertoire was profiled, and TCRdb retains in-frame clones only, with some absent. The sample has 170,000 or so clones, roughly nine tenths seen once; the top ten hold more than 6.5%. The specimen sequenced was PBMCs or T cells enriched from blood (not recorded which). These receptors originate from a woman aged 50 to 65 who had recovered from COVID-19. Each CDR3 is given with its conserved first and last residue. D genes are given only for firm matches.

D gene: -; J gene: TRBJ1-2; V gene: TRBV4-1; CDR3 protein: CASSQDAVPGIYGYTF
D gene: TRBD2; J gene: TRBJ2-1; V gene: TRBV28; CDR3 protein: CASSTTRLAVAYNEQFF
D gene: -; J gene: TRBJ2-2; V gene: TRBV4-2; CDR3 protein: CASSQVGPGELFF
D gene: -; J gene: TRBJ1-1; V gene: TRBV4-2; CDR3 protein: CASSQAGSTEAFF
D gene: -; J gene: TRBJ1-6; V gene: TRBV7-6; CDR3 protein: CASSSTGWDSPLHF
D gene: -; J gene: TRBJ1-5; V gene: TRBV2; CDR3 protein: CASSERVSQPQHF
D gene: TRBD2; J gene: TRBJ2-1; V gene: TRBV5-1; CDR3 protein: CASSLIGTSGSFEQFF
D gene: -; J gene: TRBJ1-3; V gene: TRBV30; CDR3 protein: CGLDTGGNTIYF
D gene: -; J gene: TRBJ2-5; V gene: TRBV11-3; CDR3 protein: CASSAVGWETQYF
D gene: TRBD2; J gene: TRBJ2-1; V gene: TRBV19; CDR3 protein: CASNLRTSGRAEQFF
D gene: TRBD1; J gene: TRBJ2-4; V gene: TRBV19; CDR3 protein: CASTAGTQGAIQYF
D gene: TRBD1; J gene: TRBJ2-1; V gene: TRBV7-9; CDR3 protein: CASSTRDRGHNEQFF
D gene: TRBD2; J gene: TRBJ2-4; V gene: TRBV7-2; CDR3 protein: CASSAGGDKNIQYF
D gene: -; J gene: TRBJ2-7; V gene: TRBV5-1; CDR3 protein: CASSLAGTFEQYF
D gene: TRBD2; J gene: TRBJ2-5; V gene: TRBV2; CDR3 protein: CASRLAGGPQETQYF
D gene: TRBD1; J gene: TRBJ2-2; V gene: TRBV11-2; CDR3 protein: CASSPRGDRALPGELFF
D gene: -; J gene: TRBJ1-1; V gene: TRBV12-3/TRBV12-4; CDR3 protein: CASSTQLNTEAFF
D gene: -; J gene: TRBJ1-2; V gene: TRBV18; CDR3 protein: CASSESNYGYTF
D gene: -; J gene: TRBJ1-2; V gene: TRBV30; CDR3 protein: CAWSASLSYGYTF
D gene: -; J gene: TRBJ2-1; V gene: TRBV18; CDR3 protein: CASSPSPQRREQFF
D gene: -; J gene: TRBJ2-3; V gene: TRBV5-4; CDR3 protein: CASSSWTGRADTQYF
D gene: TRBD1; J gene: TRBJ2-7; V gene: TRBV4-1; CDR3 protein: CASSLQGGYEQYF
D gene: -; J gene: TRBJ1-2; V gene: TRBV7-9; CDR3 protein: CASSLAFTGRAYGYTF
D gene: TRBD1; J gene: TRBJ1-3; V gene: TRBV19; CDR3 protein: CASAGTGGFGNTIYF
D gene: -; J gene: TRBJ1-3; V gene: TRBV6-6; CDR3 protein: CASSYFTGYSGNTIYF
D gene: TRBD1; J gene: TRBJ1-2; V gene: TRBV5-1; CDR3 protein: CASSSGQGARYGYTF
D gene: TRBD1; J gene: TRBJ1-3; V gene: TRBV3-1/TRBV3-2; CDR3 protein: CASSRQGAVAGNTIYF
D gene: -; J gene: TRBJ2-3; V gene: TRBV18; CDR3 protein: CASSPYRSTDTQYF